The 18 T cell receptor beta chains below come from one sample, sequenced in a study of identical twins. TCRdb reprocessed the 5' RACE reads with MiXCR, giving one entry per CDR3 protein. This table holds under 300,000 distinct CDR3 sequences, about 12% found once. The same sample was also studied in work on yellow fever vaccine responses in identical twins.

Sequencing used memory (CD45RO+) T cells sorted from blood. Every receptor here comes from a woman aged 18-29 years in good health.

The V call is TRBV15, the J call TRBJ2-3; tentatively, D is TRBD1 or TRBD2 (5 bases each). The germline V gene encodes CDR1 LNHNV and CDR2 YYDKDF (reference sequence). The CDR3 is 14 residues long. Trimming stripped 8 bases from V and 4 bases from J, with 16 bases between. The CDR3 nucleotides read TGTGCCACCGGGGGAAGTGATCGCGCAGATACGCAGTATTTT. Protein product: CATGGSDRADTQYF.

The genes are TRBV4-3 and TRBJ1-1; D not certain. This CDR3 spans 14 amino acids. The germline CDR1 and CDR2 sequences are LGHNA and YSLEER. Between the trimmed V and J ends, which lost 0 bases and 1 base, there was a span of 6 bases. In nucleotides, the CDR3 is TGCGCCAGCAGCCAAGATCACAGGAACACTGAAGCTTTCTTT. Translating gives CASSQDHRNTEAFF.

The chain links TRBV15 to TRBJ2-3; D unclear. This CDR3 comprises 15 residues. Germline assignment: CDR1 LNHNV and CDR2 YYDKDF (reference sequence). Trimming removed 1 base from V and 2 bases from J, with 10 bases in between. The CDR3 is CATSRAPPPTDTQYF. The CDR3 DNA is TGTGCCACCAGCAGAGCCCCCCCGCCCACAGATACGCAGTATTTT. The full variable domain, in which reference TRBV15 and TRBJ2-3 provide the parts outside the CDR3, is DAMVIQNPRYQVTQFGKPVTLSCSQTLNHNVMYWYQQKSSQAPKLLFHYYDKDFNNEADTPDNFQSRRPNTSFCFLDIRSPGLGDTAMYLCATSRAPPPTDTQYFGPGTRLTVL.

CDR3 in amino acids: CATSDLGFVGQPQHF. The CDR3 DNA reads as TGTGCCACCAGTGATTTGGGCTTTGTAGGTCAGCCCCAGCATTTT. This chain joins TRBV24-1 and TRBJ1-5, with unresolved D. Per the germline V gene, CDR1 is KGHDR and CDR2 is SFDVKD. The CDR3 length is 15 residues. Trimming took 0 bases from V and 6 from J, leaving 11 bases between them.

This clonotype has just a few counts. The rearrangement uses TRBV20-1 and TRBJ2-3; 11 bases line up with TRBD2. J was trimmed by 4 bases and V by 1 base; bases with no gene match: 10. Germline V gives CDR1 DFQATT, CDR2 SNEGSKA (reference sequence). There are 17 residues in the CDR3. The CDR3 loop is CSARALAGGQHADTQYF. CDR3 nucleotides: TGCAGTGCTAGAGCTTTAGCGGGGGGGCAACACGCAGATACGCAGTATTTT.

This clonotype turned up a few times. The V call is TRBV11-1, the J call TRBJ2-3; the match to TRBD2 covers 7 bases. Germline V gene lookup returns CDR1 SGHAT and CDR2 FQDESV (reference sequence). J gave up 2 bases and V 1 base, and 6 bases lay outside the gene matches. The CDR3 has 16 residues. CDR3 in amino acids: CASSLGIAGLTDTQYF. Written as DNA, the CDR3 is TGTGCCAGCAGCTTAGGTATAGCGGGCCTCACAGATACGCAGTATTTT.

The sample holds many counts of this clonotype. This chain uses TRBV6-5 with TRBJ1-2, with unresolved D. Germline-derived CDR1 and CDR2 are MNHEY and SVGAGI. V lost 7 bases to trimming and J lost 7 bases, with 10 bases between them. CDR3 length: 11 residues. The CDR3: CASKTYAGYTF. DNA for the CDR3: TGTGCCAGCAAGACATACGCTGGCTACACCTTC.

The genes are TRBV7-6 and TRBJ1-1, with 9 positions matching TRBD1. With 2 bases clipped from V and 1 base from J, the junction kept 2 bases outside the gene matches. Germline V CDR1 and CDR2: SGHVS, FNYEAQ. The CDR3 totals 15 residues. DNA of the CDR3: TGTGCCAGCAGCTTAATGGGACAGGGGAACACTGAAGCTTTCTTT. Its translation: CASSLMGQGNTEAFF.

This clonotype was recorded many times. The V call is TRBV7-2, the J call TRBJ2-3; TRBD1 matches 8 bases. The V segment lost 4 bases and the J segment 1 base; nucleotides outside the gene matches: 1. Germline assignment: CDR1 SGHTA and CDR2 FQGNSA. The CDR3 runs 14 residues. The CDR3 DNA reads as TGTGCCAGCAGCTCGGACAGGGGCACAGATACGCAGTATTTT. It translates to CASSSDRGTDTQYF.

There are many counts of this clonotype. V is TRBV9 and J is TRBJ2-1; no definite D call. Trimming removed 4 bases at V and 6 bases at J, with 11 bases between. The germline CDR1 and CDR2 sequences are SGDLS and YYNGEE. The CDR3 extends over 13 amino acids. This CDR3 reads CASSFRTANEQFF. CDR3 DNA: TGTGCCAGCAGCTTTCGGACCGCCAATGAGCAGTTCTTC.

The V gene is TRBV5-1, the J gene TRBJ2-3, with 9 bases matching TRBD2. The CDR3 has 15 residues. CDR1 and CDR2 (germline): SGHRS, YFSETQ. V was pared by 2 bases and J by 3 bases, with 4 bases of the junction left unmatched. This CDR3 is CASSFSGGPTDTQYF. The CDR3 DNA sequence: TGCGCCAGCAGCTTTAGCGGGGGTCCAACAGATACGCAGTATTTT.

The genes are TRBV28 and TRBJ2-2, with TRBD1 identical over 8 bases. This CDR3 spans 14 amino acids. CDR1 and CDR2 (germline): MDHEN, SYDVKM. Losses at the gene ends were 6 bases for V and 7 bases for J; bases not matched to a gene: 7. DNA for the CDR3: TGTGCCAGCAGAAGGACAGGGTTGGACGGGGAGCTGTTTTTT. Translating it yields CASRRTGLDGELFF.

The sample holds a few counts of this clonotype. V is TRBV7-3 and J is TRBJ1-1; tentative D call: TRBD1 (5 bases). Germline-derived CDR1 and CDR2 are SGHTA and FQGTGA. The CDR3 runs to 15 residues. Trimming removed 4 bases from V and 3 bases from J, with 15 bases in between. The CDR3 here is CASSSVDSGDTEAFF. For the CDR3, the DNA is TGTGCCAGCAGCTCCGTTGACAGTGGGGACACTGAAGCTTTCTTT.

Many counts were recorded for this clonotype. The chain links TRBV5-1 to TRBJ2-1, with 14 positions matching TRBD2. Germline values: CDR1 SGHRS, CDR2 YFSETQ. This CDR3 region has 18 residues. The V segment lost 0 bases and the J segment 4 bases; nucleotides outside the gene matches: 6. The CDR3 loop is CASSLDGLAGGDYNEQFF. CDR3 DNA sequence: TGCGCCAGCAGCTTGGATGGACTAGCGGGGGGCGATTACAATGAGCAGTTCTTC.

The CDR3 is CASGPRGGGEADTQYF. The CDR3 DNA sequence: TGTGCCAGCGGGCCCCGTGGCGGAGGGGAGGCAGATACGCAGTATTTT. This rearrangement joins TRBV12-3 or TRBV12-4 to TRBJ2-3, with D tentatively TRBD2 (6 bases). Trimming removed 8 bases at V and 4 bases at J, with 22 bases between. The CDR3 sequence is 16 residues long.

This clonotype was seen only a few times. The rearrangement links TRBV7-8 to TRBJ2-7; D is possibly TRBD2 (5 bases). Germline CDR1 is SGHVS and CDR2 is FQNEAQ. Trimming pared 7 bases from V and 0 bases from J, leaving 13 bases between. The CDR3 totals 14 residues. CDR3 nucleotide sequence: TGTGCCAGCAAAACCAGCGGTAGCTCCTACGAGCAGTACTTC. This codes for CASKTSGSSYEQYF.

The chain joins TRBV27 to TRBJ2-7; the match to TRBD1 covers 8 bases. The CDR3 is 15 amino acids. The germline CDR1 and CDR2 sequences are MNHEY and SMNVEV (reference sequence). The ends lost 1 base at V and 0 bases at J; junction bases unmatched: 2. The CDR3 nucleotides read TGTGCCAGCAGTTTATGGACAGGGACCTCCTACGAGCAGTACTTC. Translated, it gives CASSLWTGTSYEQYF.

This clonotype was observed a few times. The chain's CDR3 is CATSVPGKQETQYF. The CDR3 DNA sequence: TGTGCCACCAGTGTCCCAGGGAAGCAAGAGACCCAGTACTTC. The chain joins TRBV24-1 to TRBJ2-5; D possibly corresponds to TRBD1 (5 bases). The V gene lost 5 bases and the J gene lost 2 bases, with 11 bases spanning the gap. Germline CDR1 KGHDR, CDR2 SFDVKD. The CDR3 length is 14 residues.